This T cell receptor (beta chain) was profiled in a study of T-cell memory formation after mild COVID-19. The study's findings and limits: The pre-infection memory compartment contained some responding clones, suggesting cross-reactive memory joined. The authors left the SARS-CoV-2 specificity of second-wave clones peaking on day 37 unconfirmed.

Researchers used 5'RACE with constant-segment primers to make TCR alpha and TCR beta cDNA libraries that carry sample barcodes and UMIs. TCRdb fed the 5' RACE reads into MiXCR, producing one record per CDR3 protein. Here the sample spans about 210,000 distinct CDR3 sequences, roughly 27% being singletons. V lost 7 bases and J 7 bases, leaving 23 bases between the germline ends. The CDR3 runs to 15 residues. Germline assignment: CDR1 MNHEY and CDR2 SVGEGT. A remark on this clonotype: The antigen remains unidentified.

Sequenced input: PBMCs or a T cell subset sorted from them (not recorded which). The source is an adult woman who had mild COVID-19 (a few samples of this study predate the infection). Cell type and time point are not known. This chain connects TRBV6-2 or TRBV6-3 to TRBJ2-7; the D gene could be TRBD1 or TRBD2 (5 bases each). The CDR3 DNA sequence: TGTGCCAGCAACCGAGGTGAGGGGTCTAGATGGGAGCAGTACTTC. Translating it yields CASNRGEGSRWEQYF.